This T cell receptor (beta chain) emerged from a study of yellow fever vaccine responses in identical twins. Whole-study findings and limits: The authors reported partly convergent, partly personalized vaccine responses in identical twins.

Germline values: CDR1 LNHDA, CDR2 SQIVND (reference sequence). V was clipped by 5 bases and J by 4 bases, with 11 bases between them. The CDR3 runs 13 residues. Concerning this clonotype: The antigen remains unidentified.

TCRdb itself ran the RT-PCR reads through MiXCR, one entry per CDR3 protein. The sample records some 4,000 distinct CDR3 sequences, 70% to 90% being singletons. The chain recombines TRBV19 with TRBJ1-2; D is perhaps TRBD1 (5 bases). The sample consisted of T cells from blood (PBMCs), unsorted or a sorted subset (not recorded which), taken before or after yellow fever vaccination (not recorded which). This sequence was found in a woman younger than 30 who received the yellow fever vaccine. CDR3 nucleotide sequence: TGTGCCAGTAGTGGCAGGGTCGGCTATGGCTACACCTTC. Residues: CASSGRVGYGYTF.